The 28 T cell receptor beta chains presented below share a single source sample, sequenced in a study of T cell responses to AZD1222 COVID-19 vaccine. TCRdb's table, derived via immunoSEQ multiplex PCR, lists solely in-frame clones and lacks some. The sample holds more than 85,000 clones, over 80% seen once. The sample consisted of peripheral blood, taken on day 0 of AZD1222 vaccination. These TCRs come from an adult in good health.

The chain links TRBV19 to TRBJ1-1, with D possibly matching TRBD1 (5 bases). The length of the CDR3 is 16 residues. The V gene's germline CDR1 is LNHDA and CDR2 SQIVND (reference sequence). Trimming cost V 8 bases and J 1 base, with 20 bases left between them. The CDR3 loop reads CASFRQGGYGNTEAFF. CDR3 nucleotides: TGTGCCAGTTTCCGGCAGGGTGGTTATGGGAACACTGAAGCTTTCTTT.

This rearrangement joins TRBV9 to TRBJ1-4, with TRBD1 as a possible D gene (5 bases). CDR1 and CDR2 (germline): SGDLS, YYNGEE. Between the trimmed V and J ends, which lost 0 bases and 0 bases, there was a span of 9 bases. This CDR3 has 16 residues. The CDR3 nucleotides read TGTGCCAGCAGCGTAGGGGGGGTTGCAACTAATGAAAAACTGTTTTTT. Translation gives CASSVGGVATNEKLFF.

The chain combines TRBV27 with TRBJ1-2; D ambiguous. Germline lookup yields CDR1 MNHEY and CDR2 SMNVEV (reference sequence). The CDR3 has 16 residues. The ends were cut back, 0 bases at V and 1 base at J, with 12 bases in the middle. CDR3: CASSLSWTGINYGYTF. For the CDR3, the DNA is TGTGCCAGCAGTTTATCTTGGACCGGAATTAACTATGGCTACACCTTC.

The J gene is TRBJ1-3, the V gene TRBV12-3 or TRBV12-4, with D maybe TRBD1 (5 bases). This CDR3 is 13 amino acids long. Trimming removed 4 bases at V and 1 base at J, with 5 bases between. This CDR3 is CASSWGSGNTIYF. The CDR3 nucleotides are TGTGCCAGCAGTTGGGGGTCTGGAAACACCATATATTTT.

The chain has TRBV7-9 and TRBJ1-1; D may be TRBD1 (6 bases). Trimming removed 6 bases at V and 1 base at J, with 9 bases between. The CDR3 runs 13 residues. Looked up from germline, CDR1 is SEHNR and CDR2 is FQNEAQ (reference sequence). CDR3 sequence (DNA): TGTGCCAGCAGTTCACAGGGGAACACTGAAGCTTTCTTT. Encoded protein: CASSSQGNTEAFF.

This clone was observed a single time. The gene calls are TRBV5-4 and TRBJ2-1; D is unresolved. Trimming pared 0 bases from V and 10 bases from J, leaving 11 bases between. This CDR3 contains 13 residues. The germline gives CDR1 SGHNT, CDR2 YYREEE (reference sequence). The CDR3 region is CASSLGVSEEQFF. The CDR3 nucleotides read TGTGCCAGCAGCTTGGGAGTGAGCGAGGAGCAGTTCTTC.

V is TRBV10-3 and J is TRBJ1-5, with D hard to call. Germline CDR1 reads ENHRY; CDR2 reads SYGVKD. The V end lost 6 bases, the J end lost 3 bases, and 12 bases lay between the germline ends. The CDR3 runs 14 residues. DNA of the CDR3: TGTGCCATCAGGGGTGATGGAATCAATCAGCCCCAGCATTTT. Translating it yields CAIRGDGINQPQHF.

This clone was recorded once. The chain has TRBV2 and TRBJ1-6, with 11 bases identical to TRBD1. The CDR3 loop spans 15 amino acids. The ends lost 5 bases at V and 7 bases at J; junction bases unmatched: 4. CDR1 SNHLY and CDR2 FYNNEI come from the germline V gene. CDR3 coding DNA: TGTGCCAGCAGTCGGGACAGGGGGACAAATTCACCCCTCCACTTT. This codes for CASSRDRGTNSPLHF.

J is TRBJ1-5 and V is TRBV30; no clear D. V lost 0 bases and J 3 bases, leaving 9 bases between the germline ends. The CDR3 length is 14 residues. Germline lookup yields CDR1 GTSNPN and CDR2 SVGIG (reference sequence). The CDR3 is CAWSVNWDNQPQHF. CDR3 sequence (DNA): TGTGCCTGGAGTGTAAATTGGGACAATCAGCCCCAGCATTTT.

The rearrangement uses TRBV20-1 and TRBJ1-2, with 8 bases lining up with TRBD1. The V gene end was trimmed by 3 bases and the J gene end by 4 bases; junction bases not matched to a gene: 10. Germline V gene sequence: CDR1 DFQATT, CDR2 SNEGSKA (reference sequence). The CDR3 spans 15 residues. Here the CDR3 DNA reads TGCAGTGCTAGTCATGGGGGAGGACAGGGCTATGGCTACACCTTC. Translated: CSASHGGGQGYGYTF.

V and J are TRBV6-5 and TRBJ1-1; D call uncertain. Trimming shortened V by 6 bases and J by 0 bases, and 14 bases separated the two germline ends. Per germline, CDR1 MNHEY and CDR2 SVGAGI. This CDR3 has 15 residues. The CDR3, as DNA: TGTGCCAGCAGAGATCGGGGATTAGTGAACACTGAAGCTTTCTTT. Protein: CASRDRGLVNTEAFF.

The gene calls are TRBV30 and TRBJ1-1, with 7 positions matching TRBD1. The germline gives CDR1 GTSNPN, CDR2 SVGIG (reference sequence). The CDR3 runs 16 residues. Germline trimming cut 3 bases from V and 1 base from J; bases unmatched to any gene: 11. The DNA for the CDR3 is TGTGCCTGGAGGGGAAAGTGGGACAGAACGAACACTGAAGCTTTCTTT. Translating it yields CAWRGKWDRTNTEAFF. The full variable domain, with the rest looked up from reference TRBV30 and TRBJ1-1, is SQTIHQWPATLVQPVGSPLSLECTVEGTSNPNLYWYRQAAGRGLQLLFYSVGIGQISSEVPQNLSASRPQDRQFILSSKKLLLSDSGFYLCAWRGKWDRTNTEAFFGQGTRLTVV.

The chain joins TRBV6-5 to TRBJ1-5, with D unclear. The CDR3 loop spans 11 amino acids. Germline lookup yields CDR1 MNHEY and CDR2 SVGAGI. V shed 11 bases and J shed 1 base, with 6 bases lying between them. The CDR3 region has the DNA TGTGCCGTGGGGAGCAATCAGCCCCAGCATTTT. Its translation: CAVGSNQPQHF.

V gene TRBV2 combines with J gene TRBJ1-2, with unresolved D. V was shortened by 6 bases and J by 4 bases, with 9 bases between the two germline ends. Looked up from germline, CDR1 is SNHLY and CDR2 is FYNNEI. The CDR3 contains 12 residues. The CDR3 protein is CASSTDTYGYTF. Here the CDR3 DNA reads TGTGCCAGCAGCACCGATACCTATGGCTACACCTTC.

This chain joins TRBV29-1 and TRBJ2-1; D is perhaps TRBD1 or TRBD2 (6 bases each). Trimming pared 0 bases from V and 6 bases from J, leaving 12 bases between. Germline V CDR1 and CDR2: SQVTM, ANQGSEA. This CDR3 is built from 14 residues. The CDR3 nucleotides read TGCAGCGTTGAAGATGGGGGGCCGGCCAATGAGCAGTTCTTC. This translates into CSVEDGGPANEQFF.

The chain carries TRBV7-9 and TRBJ2-1; D is ambiguous. This CDR3 region has 14 residues. The germline gives CDR1 SEHNR, CDR2 FQNEAQ (reference sequence). With 2 bases removed from V and 9 bases from J, the gap between germline ends came to 14 bases. CDR3 DNA sequence: TGTGCCAGCAGCTTAAATGACGGGCCCAGTGAGCAGTTCTTC. Its protein product is CASSLNDGPSEQFF.

The genes are TRBV30 and TRBJ2-1; 7 bases agree with TRBD2. The germline CDR1 and CDR2 sequences are GTSNPN and SVGIG (reference sequence). The junction had 3 bases not matched to a gene; V was cut back by 2 bases and J by 8 bases. The CDR3 covers 12 residues. CDR3 nucleotides: TGTGCCTGGAGTAGAGGGAGGGATGAGCAGTTCTTC. This translates into CAWSRGRDEQFF.

The chain is built from TRBV6-2 or TRBV6-3 and TRBJ1-2; D gene unclear. This CDR3 has 14 amino acids. V was pared by 2 bases and J by 3 bases, with 10 bases between. CDR1 and CDR2 from the germline V gene are MNHEY and SVGEGT. The CDR3 DNA follows: TGTGCCAGCAGTTACGGCGACCGGGACTATGGCTACACCTTC. The encoded protein is CASSYGDRDYGYTF.

The V call is TRBV11-3, the J call TRBJ2-5, with 16 bases that match TRBD2. The CDR3 contains 18 residues. With V trimmed by 2 bases and J by 1 base, 4 bases remained unmatched. The germline V gene encodes CDR1 SGHNT and CDR2 YENEEA. The CDR3: CASSLPGLAGGSQETQYF. CDR3 DNA: TGTGCCAGCAGCTTACCGGGACTAGCGGGGGGGAGCCAAGAGACCCAGTACTTC.

The chain is built from TRBV7-3 and TRBJ2-6, with no clear D. The CDR3 consists of 13 residues. V was shortened by 5 bases and J by 2 bases, with 4 bases between the two germline ends. Germline values: CDR1 SGHTA, CDR2 FQGTGA. The CDR3 bases are TGTGCCAGCAGCCCCGCTGGGGCCAACGTCCTGACTTTC. It is translated as CASSPAGANVLTF.

The genes are TRBV11-2 and TRBJ1-2; D is ambiguous. V was shortened by 7 bases and J by 3 bases, with 15 bases between the two germline ends. CDR1 and CDR2 from the germline V gene are SGHAT and FQNNGV. The CDR3 is 14 residues long. The CDR3 coding sequence is TGTGCCAGCACTCCCAACGGTCTTTACTATGGCTACACCTTC. It specifies CASTPNGLYYGYTF.

In its sample, this clone was seen a few times. The rearrangement joins TRBV27 to TRBJ2-2, with 10 bases lining up with TRBD2. Per the germline V gene, CDR1 is MNHEY and CDR2 is SMNVEV (reference sequence). V lost 3 bases, J lost 3 bases, and 7 bases stayed unmatched. This CDR3 has 17 amino acids. The CDR3 bases are TGTGCCAGCAGTTTTGCCTTAGCGGGAGGAGACACCGGGGAGCTGTTTTTT. This encodes CASSFALAGGDTGELFF.

The chain combines TRBV20-1 with TRBJ1-1; D is ambiguous. This CDR3 region has 13 residues. Trimming pared 3 bases from V and 5 bases from J, leaving 13 bases between. Germline V gene lookup returns CDR1 DFQATT and CDR2 SNEGSKA (reference sequence). The CDR3 DNA follows: TGCAGTGCTAGTCAGGTGGGTAGGACTGAAGCTTTCTTT. Translating gives CSASQVGRTEAFF.

This chain connects TRBV2 to TRBJ1-5; TRBD1 is a possible D gene (5 bases). The length of the CDR3 is 15 residues. Germline values: CDR1 SNHLY, CDR2 FYNNEI. Deletions cut 2 bases from V and 2 bases from J, with 10 bases between. In DNA form, the CDR3 reads TGTGCCAGCAGTGAATATGGGGGAGGCAATCAGCCCCAGCATTTT. It translates to CASSEYGGGNQPQHF.

This clone was counted once. V and J are TRBV27 and TRBJ1-1; perhaps TRBD1 as D (5 bases). The CDR3 length is 15 residues. V was shortened by 2 bases and J by 4 bases, with 14 bases between the two germline ends. The germline V gene has CDR1 MNHEY and CDR2 SMNVEV (reference sequence). DNA of the CDR3: TGTGCCAGCAGTTTAACGGGGATGGGGGGCACTGAAGCTTTCTTT. The encoded protein is CASSLTGMGGTEAFF.

In its sample, this clone is medium-sized. The V call is TRBV6-5, the J call TRBJ1-4; TRBD1 matches 8 bases. The CDR3 is 14 residues long. Germline V gene data show CDR1 as MNHEY and CDR2 as SVGAGI. V lost 5 bases and J lost 10; bases outside the gene matches: 9. The CDR3 loop reads CASSLLGTGGKLFF. DNA for the CDR3: TGTGCCAGCAGTCTTCTCGGGACAGGAGGAAAACTGTTTTTT.

The chain combines TRBV29-1 with TRBJ1-6; TRBD1 agrees at 9 bases. From germline, CDR1 is SQVTM and CDR2 ANQGSEA. With 5 bases clipped from V and 9 bases from J, the junction kept 8 bases outside the gene matches. This CDR3 is built from 14 residues. The CDR3 spells CSVPTGGAGSPLHF. The DNA of the CDR3 is TGCAGCGTTCCAACAGGGGGCGCAGGTTCACCCCTCCACTTT.

The chain joins TRBV5-8 to TRBJ2-7, with D unresolved. V lost 3 bases to trimming and J lost 4 bases, with 2 bases between them. CDR1 and CDR2 from the germline V gene are SGHTS and YDEGEE. This CDR3 spans 10 amino acids. CDR3 loop: CASSSYEQYF. CDR3 bases: TGTGCCAGCAGCTCATACGAGCAGTACTTC.